Reported below is one T cell receptor (beta chain). The antigen is unknown. The sample originates from a study of CXCR3-negative and CXCR3-positive naive CD8 T cells. Naive CD8+ T cells displayed a CD45RO-CCR7+CD27+CD95- phenotype. Looked up from germline, CDR1 is SEHNR and CDR2 is FQNEAQ (reference sequence). The CDR3 has 17 residues. Researchers prepared the TRB cDNA libraries using 5' RACE with UMI labels. TCRdb reprocessed the 5' RACE reads and stores each CDR3 protein as one record, lacking DNA. This sample's table has roughly 89,000 distinct CDR3 sequences. Study outcomes and limitations: For memory CD8+ cells diversity was much lower, but both naive subsets had comparably high diversity. Fresh PBMCs went into most assays, and CXCR3 expression partly declined after cryopreservation.

The receptor comes from a human donor in good health. Some clones in this sample may be carry-over from other donors' samples. This chain connects TRBV7-9 to TRBJ1-6. The sequencing sample was made of naive CXCR3- CD8+ T cells from blood. The subset here: CD45RO-CCR7+CD27+CD95- naive CD8+ T cells lacking CXCR3 (TNR3-). The CDR3 sequence: CASSLLGGRGPDSPLHF.